Detailed here is one T cell receptor (beta chain). The antigen is undetermined. This entry belongs to a study of graft-versus-host responses after intestinal transplantation. Some clones are missing from TCRdb's copy, which holds only in-frame ones; the method was immunoSEQ multiplex PCR. The sample comprises 80,000 to 85,000 clones, 75% to 95% of which are singletons, and 0.1% rests with the top ten. The junction had 4 bases not matched to a gene; V was cut back by 4 bases and J by 1 base. Germline V gene lookup returns CDR1 SQVTM and CDR2 ANQGSEA. The length of the CDR3 is 15 residues. This specimen consisted of unstimulated CD4+ T cells sorted from spleen or lymph node cells, obtained before intestinal transplant. The chain uses TRBV29-1 and TRBJ2-2; TRBD1 agrees at 9 bases. This receptor was taken from a human donor who received an intestinal transplant. The CDR3 DNA reads as TGCAGCGTTGTCGGGACAGGGATGAACACCGGGGAGCTGTTTTTT. It codes for CSVVGTGMNTGELFF.